The clone carrying this T cell receptor (beta chain) was seen more than once but under ten times. Its specificity is unknown. Donors contributed one heparinised blood draw apiece, averaging around 100 mL. Based on CD45RO/CCR7/CD25/CD127/CD95/CD27, CD4+ regulatory, stem cell-like memory, naive and central memory cells were sorted. CDR1 is SGHDT and CDR2 is YYEEEE in the germline V gene. CDR3 length equals 15 residues. V lost 0 bases to trimming and J lost 4 bases, with 10 bases between them. This sample is drawn from a study of beta chain features in type 1 diabetes. Study outcomes and limitations: PCR could preferentially amplify shorter templates, alike in patients and controls. A moderate, significant TCRB CDR3 shortening appeared in type 1 diabetes across four CD4+ subsets. Type 1 diabetes patients showed fewer insertions and more deletions at VDJ junctions.

The authors reverse transcribed all of the isolated RNA, so sequencing captured expressed TCRB transcripts. Some clones are missing from TCRdb's copy, which holds only in-frame ones; the method was immunoSEQ multiplex PCR. This table holds 200,000 to 250,000 clones, approximately 15% found once. This sequence was found in a man aged 30 to 45 with type 1 diabetes. The sample taken for sequencing was naive CD4+ T cells from blood. This rearrangement joins TRBV5-6 to TRBJ1-4; D gene unclear. CDR3 coding DNA: TGTGCCAGCAGCTTGGACTGGAGCGATAATGAAAAACTGTTTTTT. Translated, it gives CASSLDWSDNEKLFF.